A selection of T cell receptor beta chains follows, all from one sample in a study of beta chain features in type 1 diabetes. Profiling relied on immunoSEQ multiplex PCR, and the TCRdb table lists in-frame clones only, not all of them. The data contain a few hundred thousand clones, 27% of them singletons. Sample: central memory CD4+ T cells from blood. These receptors originate from a young man in good health. The CDR3 runs from the conserved cysteine through the conserved F or W. A D gene is named only where the DNA matches it firmly. Clone size appears in some rows only: once, few, many, or a class for an expanded clone.

V,J,size,D,CDR3,DNA
TRBV13,TRBJ2-1,-,-,CASSLGLNNEQFF,TGTGCCAGCAGCTTAGGCTTGAACAATGAGCAGTTCTTC
TRBV30,TRBJ2-7,few,-,CAWSWGQIYEQYF,TGTGCCTGGAGCTGGGGGCAGATCTACGAGCAGTACTTC
TRBV9,TRBJ2-1,many,TRBD2,CASSPRAGLASTEQFF,TGTGCCAGCAGCCCGAGAGCGGGACTAGCGAGTACTGAGCAGTTCTTC
TRBV4-2,TRBJ2-3,few,-,CASGGELGDTQYF,TGTGCCAGCGGAGGGGAGTTGGGAGATACGCAGTATTTT
TRBV4-1,TRBJ2-2,few,-,CASSTGPRNTGELFF,TGCGCCAGCAGCACCGGGCCCAGGAACACCGGGGAGCTGTTTTTT
TRBV5-6,TRBJ2-5,-,-,CASSLARGTQYF,TGTGCCAGCAGCTTGGCCCGGGGGACCCAGTACTTC
TRBV7-2,TRBJ2-7,many,-,CASSLENTGKQYF,TGTGCCAGCAGCTTAGAGAATACAGGGAAGCAGTACTTC
TRBV11-1,TRBJ2-1,-,-,CASTLESSYNEQFF,TGTGCCAGCACCCTAGAAAGCTCCTACAATGAGCAGTTCTTC
TRBV28,TRBJ2-5,-,TRBD1,CASSLRTGGMETQYF,TGTGCCAGCAGTTTAAGGACAGGGGGCATGGAGACCCAGTACTTC
TRBV7-2,TRBJ2-2,many,-,CASNYGANTGELFF,TGTGCCAGTAACTATGGGGCGAACACCGGGGAGCTGTTTTTT
TRBV25-1,TRBJ2-1,-,-,CASSIGNEQFF,TGTGCCAGCAGTATCGGGAATGAGCAGTTCTTC
TRBV5-6,TRBJ2-1,-,-,CASRRTSYEQFF,TGTGCCAGCAGGCGTACTAGCTACGAGCAGTTCTTC
TRBV27,TRBJ2-7,-,TRBD1,CASSFMGQGGEQYF,TGTGCCAGCAGTTTTATGGGACAGGGCGGCGAGCAGTACTTC
TRBV30,TRBJ1-1,-,-,CAWSLKTDFTEAFF,TGTGCCTGGAGTCTCAAGACAGACTTCACTGAAGCTTTCTTT
TRBV7-9,TRBJ2-5,many,-,CASSLDTQETQYF,TGTGCCAGCAGCTTAGATACTCAAGAGACCCAGTACTTC
TRBV11-2,TRBJ2-3,-,-,CASSTRGGDTQYF,TGTGCCAGCAGCACCCGGGGTGGAGATACGCAGTATTTT
TRBV7-2,TRBJ1-5,few,-,CASSLVDNQPQHF,TGTGCCAGCAGCTTAGTGGACAATCAGCCCCAGCATTTT
TRBV5-1,TRBJ2-3,few,-,CASSSGGISTDTQYF,TGCGCCAGCAGCTCGGGCGGGATTTCGACAGATACGCAGTATTTT
TRBV14,TRBJ2-7,-,-,CASSQVQGRNEQYF,TGTGCCAGCAGCCAAGTTCAGGGGAGGAACGAGCAGTACTTC
TRBV30,TRBJ1-3,-,TRBD1,CAWSMTGDGNTIYF,TGTGCCTGGAGCATGACAGGGGATGGAAACACCATATATTTT
TRBV19,TRBJ2-3,few,TRBD1,CASTGQGALDTQYF,TGTGCCAGTACGGGGCAGGGGGCATTAGATACGCAGTATTTT
TRBV5-1,TRBJ2-5,many,TRBD2,CASSKTSAGETQYF,TGCGCCAGCAGCAAAACTAGCGCTGGAGAGACCCAGTACTTC
TRBV7-8,TRBJ1-2,-,TRBD1,CASSLLPGQGSNYGYTF,TGTGCCAGCAGCCTTCTTCCGGGACAGGGGTCAAACTATGGCTACACCTTC
TRBV6-6,TRBJ2-1,few,-,CASSYTQGGEQFF,TGTGCCAGCAGTTACACACAGGGCGGCGAGCAGTTCTTC
TRBV25-1,TRBJ1-3,-,-,CASTGGFGNTIYF,TGTGCCAGCACCGGGGGCTTTGGAAACACCATATATTTT
TRBV7-6,TRBJ1-1,-,-,CASSSLTQDTEAFF,TGTGCCAGCAGCTCTTTGACCCAAGACACTGAAGCTTTCTTT
TRBV7-8,TRBJ2-5,many,-,CASSLRVRSGETQYF,TGTGCCAGCAGCTTAAGGGTCCGGTCAGGAGAGACCCAGTACTTC
TRBV29-1,TRBJ2-7,-,TRBD1,CSVQSTGGGEQYF,TGCAGCGTACAATCGACAGGGGGCGGCGAGCAGTACTTC
TRBV6-5,TRBJ2-3,few,-,CASSRARNADTQYF,TGTGCCAGCAGTAGGGCTAGGAACGCAGATACGCAGTATTTT
TRBV10-3,TRBJ1-2,few,-,CAISELGEDGYTF,TGTGCCATCAGTGAGTTAGGAGAGGATGGCTACACCTTC
TRBV7-2,TRBJ1-1,-,-,CASSLAGATNTEAFF,TGTGCCAGCAGCTTAGCAGGGGCCACGAACACTGAAGCTTTCTTT
TRBV30,TRBJ1-3,-,-,CAWSVLAISGNTIYF,TGTGCCTGGAGTGTACTCGCAATCTCTGGAAACACCATATATTTT
TRBV19,TRBJ2-2,-,-,CASSSRRDTGELFF,TGTGCCAGTAGTTCCCGCCGGGACACCGGGGAGCTGTTTTTT
TRBV5-1,TRBJ1-5,few,TRBD1,CASSPQGQSNQPQHF,TGCGCCAGCAGCCCACAGGGACAGAGCAATCAGCCCCAGCATTTT
TRBV30,TRBJ1-6,-,TRBD1,CAWSLPGQGNSPLHF,TGTGCCTGGAGTTTACCGGGACAGGGTAATTCACCCCTCCACTTT
TRBV7-9,TRBJ2-3,-,-,CASSSFQDTQYF,TGTGCCAGCAGCTCATTTCAGGATACGCAGTATTTT
TRBV2,TRBJ1-3,once,TRBD1,CASSELGQGSGNTIYF,TGTGCCAGCAGTGAGCTGGGACAGGGATCTGGAAACACCATATATTTT
TRBV21-1,TRBJ1-5,-,-,CAREQSGRVSNQPQHF,TGTGCCAGAGAACAATCAGGACGGGTTAGCAATCAGCCCCAGCATTTT
TRBV28,TRBJ2-7,few,-,CASSGGGDYEQYF,TGTGCCAGCAGCGGAGGGGGTGACTACGAGCAGTACTTC
TRBV5-1,TRBJ1-1,-,-,CASSLGLGQANTEAFF,TGCGCCAGCAGCTTAGGTTTAGGACAAGCGAACACTGAAGCTTTCTTT
TRBV18,TRBJ2-2,-,TRBD2,CASSPPWVSGSTGELFF,TGTGCCAGCTCACCACCGTGGGTTAGCGGGAGCACCGGGGAGCTGTTTTTT